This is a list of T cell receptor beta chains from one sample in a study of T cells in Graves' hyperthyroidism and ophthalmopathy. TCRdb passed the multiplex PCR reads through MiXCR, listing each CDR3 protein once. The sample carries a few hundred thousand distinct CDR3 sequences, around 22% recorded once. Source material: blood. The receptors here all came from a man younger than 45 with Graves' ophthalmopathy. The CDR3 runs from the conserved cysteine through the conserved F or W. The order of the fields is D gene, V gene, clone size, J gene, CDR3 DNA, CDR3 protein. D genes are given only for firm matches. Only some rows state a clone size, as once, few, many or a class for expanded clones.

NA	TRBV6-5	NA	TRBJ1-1	TGTGCCAGCAGTTACTCGCCGGTCCTAAGGGGGACTGAAGCTTTCTTT	CASSYSPVLRGTEAFF
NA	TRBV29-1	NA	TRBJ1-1	TGCAGCGTTGAACCGGATATGAACACTGAAGCTTTCTTT	CSVEPDMNTEAFF
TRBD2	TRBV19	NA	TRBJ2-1	TGTGCCAGTAGCCCCCCCTACGCGGGAGGTAATGAGCAGTTCTTC	CASSPPYAGGNEQFF
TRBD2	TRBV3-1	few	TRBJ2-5	TGTGCCAGCAGCCAACGGGTCCCGACTAGCGGGATTGGGGAGACCCAGTACTTC	CASSQRVPTSGIGETQYF
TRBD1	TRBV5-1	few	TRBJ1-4	TGCGCCAGCAGCCGTAACAGGGGTGCTAATGAAAAACTGTTTTTT	CASSRNRGANEKLFF
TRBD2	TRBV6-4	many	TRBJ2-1	TGTGCCAGCAGTGTTTTAGCGGGAGAGCACAATGAGCAGTTCTTC	CASSVLAGEHNEQFF
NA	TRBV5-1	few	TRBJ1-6	TGCGCCAGCAGCCCCCTGATCGGGGGAAGTTCACCCCTCCACTTT	CASSPLIGGSSPLHF
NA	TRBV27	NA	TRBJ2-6	TGTGCCAGCAGTAGACAGGCCTCTGGGGCCAACGTCCTGACTTTC	CASSRQASGANVLTF
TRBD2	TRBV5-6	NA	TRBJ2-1	TGTGCCAGCAGCTCGGCCCCCCTAGCGGGATGGAACAATGAGCAGTTCTTC	CASSSAPLAGWNNEQFF
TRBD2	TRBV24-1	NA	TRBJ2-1	TGTGCCACCAGTGATTTGGGCGGGGGACCCAATGAGCAGTTCTTC	CATSDLGGGPNEQFF
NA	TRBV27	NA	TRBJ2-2	TGTGCCAGCAGTTCGACCCTGAGTAGGATCGGGGAGCTGTTTTTT	CASSSTLSRIGELFF
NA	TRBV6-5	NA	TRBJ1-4	TGTGCCAGCAGTTTTACAGGGTCTACTAATGAAAAACTGTTTTTT	CASSFTGSTNEKLFF
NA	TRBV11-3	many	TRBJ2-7	TGTGCCAGCAGCTTAGGTGGCCAGGCGGGTTACGAGCAGTACTTC	CASSLGGQAGYEQYF
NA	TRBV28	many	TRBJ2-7	TGTGCCAGCAGTTTAAGAAAATACGAGCAGTACTTC	CASSLRKYEQYF
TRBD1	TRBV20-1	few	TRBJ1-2	TGCAGTGCCATAGAGGCTCATACTCAGGGGGCGGATGGCTACACCTTC	CSAIEAHTQGADGYTF
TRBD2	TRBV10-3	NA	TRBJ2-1	TGTGCCATCAGTGAGTCAGTAGCGGGCGAATATAACAATGAGCAGTTCTTC	CAISESVAGEYNNEQFF
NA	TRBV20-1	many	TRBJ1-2	TGCAGTGCCGGACATTTCTATGGCTACACCTTC	CSAGHFYGYTF
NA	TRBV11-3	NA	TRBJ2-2	TGTGCCAGCAGTGTGACCCCAACCGGGGAGCTGTTTTTT	CASSVTPTGELFF
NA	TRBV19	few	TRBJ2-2	TGTGCCAGTAGTATCGTAGCTTATAGGGGGGCCCGGGAGCTGTTTTTT	CASSIVAYRGARELFF
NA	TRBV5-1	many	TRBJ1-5	TGCGCCAGCAGCTTGGACGGTGATCAGCCCCAGCATTTT	CASSLDGDQPQHF
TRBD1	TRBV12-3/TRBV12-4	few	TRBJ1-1	TGTGCCAGCAGACCGACAGGGGGGAGAACTGAAGCTTTCTTT	CASRPTGGRTEAFF
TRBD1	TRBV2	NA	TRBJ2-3	TGTGCCAGCAGTGGGAGGACAGGGGGCACAGATACGCAGTATTTT	CASSGRTGGTDTQYF
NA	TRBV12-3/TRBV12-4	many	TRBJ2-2	TGTGCCAGCAGTTTGGGGGTTCCGGAGACCGGGGAGCTGTTTTTT	CASSLGVPETGELFF
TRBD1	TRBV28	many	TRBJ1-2	TGTGCCAGCAGGGACAGGGAACTATCCGGCTACACCTTC	CASRDRELSGYTF
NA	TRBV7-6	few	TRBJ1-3	TGTGCCAGCAGCCCGACAGTACTCTCTGGAAACACCATATATTTT	CASSPTVLSGNTIYF
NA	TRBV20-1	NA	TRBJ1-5	TGCAGTGCTAGAGGTCGCATTCCCGGTCAGCCCCAGCATTTT	CSARGRIPGQPQHF
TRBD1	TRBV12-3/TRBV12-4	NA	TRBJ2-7	TGTGCCAGCACAAACCGGGACAGACCTTACGAGCAGTACTTC	CASTNRDRPYEQYF
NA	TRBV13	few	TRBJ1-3	TGTGCCAGCAGCGAATACAGGGCGCAGAACACCATATATTTT	CASSEYRAQNTIYF
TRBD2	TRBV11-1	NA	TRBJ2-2	TGTGCCGTTGCGGGACTAGCGGGAGTGAACACCGGGGAGCTGTTTTTT	CAVAGLAGVNTGELFF
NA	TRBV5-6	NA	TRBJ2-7	TGTGCCAGCAGCAAAAAAGTGGGGCGGACCTACTACGGTGAGCAGTACTTC	CASSKKVGRTYYGEQYF
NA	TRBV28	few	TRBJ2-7	TGTGCCAGCAGCCCGGTCGAGCAGTACTTC	CASSPVEQYF
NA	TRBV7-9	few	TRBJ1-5	TGTGCCAGCAGCTTTTCGGGGGGAACTTGGAATCAGCCCCAGCATTTT	CASSFSGGTWNQPQHF
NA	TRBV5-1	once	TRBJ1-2	TGCGCCAGCAGCAGTAAGACAGCTAACTATGGCTACACCTTC	CASSSKTANYGYTF
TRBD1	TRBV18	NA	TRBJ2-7	TGTGCCAGCTCAACTAGACAGGGAATCGACGAGCAGTACTTC	CASSTRQGIDEQYF
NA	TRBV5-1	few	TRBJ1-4	TGCGCCAGCAGCAGAGGGACAACTGAGGGTGGAAAACTGTTTTTT	CASSRGTTEGGKLFF
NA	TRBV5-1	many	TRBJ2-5	TGCGCCAGCAGCTTGAGAGCAGGAGGGGAGACCCAGTACTTC	CASSLRAGGETQYF
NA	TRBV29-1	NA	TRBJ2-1	TGCAGCGGCACCTACTGGCGGGTGAGCTCCTACAATGAGCAGTTCTTC	CSGTYWRVSSYNEQFF
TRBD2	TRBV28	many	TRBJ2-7	TGTGCCAGCAGCGAGCAAAAGGGACTAGCGGGAGAAGGGATGTGGGAGCAGTACTTC	CASSEQKGLAGEGMWEQYF
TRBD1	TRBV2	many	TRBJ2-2	TGTGCCAGCAGCACAGGGGGCTTGGACACCGGGGAGCTGTTTTTT	CASSTGGLDTGELFF
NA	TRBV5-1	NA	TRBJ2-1	TGCGCCAGCAGCTTGCCAGGGGGGGGGGGTGGAGAGCAGTTCTTC	CASSLPGGGGGEQFF
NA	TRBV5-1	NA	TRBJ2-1	TGCACCAGCAGCCTTACCGTGCCGGGGCCCACCTACAATGAGCAGTTCTTC	CTSSLTVPGPTYNEQFF
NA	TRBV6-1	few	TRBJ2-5	TGTGCCAGCAGTGAATATACGGCCCAAGAGACCCAGTACTTC	CASSEYTAQETQYF
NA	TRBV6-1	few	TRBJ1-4	TGTGGCACCGGGACGAGACTACGATGGGCTAATGAAAAACTGTTTTTT	CGTGTRLRWANEKLFF
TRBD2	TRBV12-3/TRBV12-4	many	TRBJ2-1	TGTGCCACCATGAGGTCTAGCGGGAGGGAAAACAATGAGCAGTTCTTC	CATMRSSGRENNEQFF